This note documents a single T cell receptor (beta chain) sequence. Antigen specificity is unknown. At the DNA level, this CDR3 is encoded by other sequences in the same sample as well. Naive CD8 cells were CD45RO-negative, positively selected for CCR7, excluding terminally differentiated effector memory CD45RA+ cells. The study drew its donors from healthy HIV-negative adults without recent acute infections or vaccinations. Trimming cost V 6 bases and J 2 bases, with 10 bases left between them. In germline, CDR1 is MRHNA, CDR2 SNTAGT. The CDR3 covers 13 residues. TCRdb's copy holds only in-frame clones and misses some; the assay was immunoSEQ multiplex PCR. This sample has about 2 million clones, with approximately 95% found just once. This sample is drawn from a study of shared clonotypes between healthy human individuals. Broader study findings: What naive subsets generally showed was a larger estimated richness than memory subsets showed. Four donors shared about 5% of their naive CD4 clonotypes.

Sequences were obtained from naive CD8+ T cells sorted from blood. The chain has TRBV6-4 and TRBJ1-1, with D maybe TRBD1 (5 bases). The source is a man younger than 35 in good health. DNA for the CDR3: TGTGCCAGCAGCGACAGTGTAAACACTGAAGCTTTCTTT. It yields the protein CASSDSVNTEAFF.